The clone carrying this T cell receptor beta chain has just a few counts. The antigen remains undetermined. The CDR3 runs to 15 residues. Germline CDR1 reads LGHNA; CDR2 reads YNFKEQ. Trimming shortened V by 4 bases and J by 0 bases, and 9 bases separated the two germline ends. This record belongs to a study of blood T cells in healthy people across ages. Findings of the study overall: Researchers said unsorted PBMCs prevented a conclusive naive versus antigen-experienced comparison.

Next came a second PCR, run for roughly 6 to 11 cycles, which used a sample-barcoded 5' primer along with a J-beta primer mix. TCRdb processed the 5' RACE reads anew with MiXCR; each CDR3 protein has one entry. The sample includes 540,000 or so distinct CDR3 sequences, approximately 25% seen only once; the top ten take under 9%. These data were likewise used in another study, on T cells of mothers and their children. As that report states: None of the identified T cell clones proved to be persistent microchimeric clones.

The sample taken for sequencing was blood. The sequence was collected from a boy aged 10-17 years in good health. J is TRBJ2-2 and V is TRBV4-2; D remains unclear. DNA of the CDR3: TGTGCCAGCAGCCCAGAGTTCGCGAACACCGGGGAGCTGTTTTTT. Amino acids: CASSPEFANTGELFF.